The entry that follows covers one TCR beta chain sequence. The data originate from a study of blood T cell repertoires in COVID-19. As for the study in general: There were acute and convalescent COVID-19 samples, and they came from the United States, Italy and Spain. PBMCs, B-cell-depleted T cells, or T cells provided the cDNA or gDNA that made up the material.

Germline V gene sequence: CDR1 SGDLS, CDR2 YYNGEE. The CDR3 sequence is 15 residues long. V lost 0 bases and J lost 3; bases outside the gene matches: 4. Authors' processing steps: Estimation of nucleated cell counts relied on the amplification of reference gene primers. The assay was immunoSEQ multiplex PCR, and TCRdb's table has in-frame clones only and misses some. For V, J and clone size, that table is used; D and trimming come from the DNA. The table shows about 40,000 clones, with about 79% occurring only once. The sequence derives from a woman aged 60 to 75 with acute or convalescent COVID-19. V is TRBV9 and J is TRBJ1-1, with 8 bases fitting TRBD1. Sequences were obtained from peripheral blood. The CDR3 DNA is TGTGCCAGCAGCGTAGTCCAGGGGGCTCACACTGAAGCTTTCTTT. It encodes CASSVVQGAHTEAFF.